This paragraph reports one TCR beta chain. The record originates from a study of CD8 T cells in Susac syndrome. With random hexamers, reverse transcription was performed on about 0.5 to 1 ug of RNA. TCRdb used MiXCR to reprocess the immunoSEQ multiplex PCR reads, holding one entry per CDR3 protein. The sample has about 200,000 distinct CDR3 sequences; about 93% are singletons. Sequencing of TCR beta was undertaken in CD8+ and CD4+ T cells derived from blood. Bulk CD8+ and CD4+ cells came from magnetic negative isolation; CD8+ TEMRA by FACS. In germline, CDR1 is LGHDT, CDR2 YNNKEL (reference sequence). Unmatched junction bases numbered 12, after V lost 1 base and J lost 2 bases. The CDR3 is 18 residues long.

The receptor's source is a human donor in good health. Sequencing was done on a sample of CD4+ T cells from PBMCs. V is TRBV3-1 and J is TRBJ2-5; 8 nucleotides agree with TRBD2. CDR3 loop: CASSQVVTSGGKQETQYF. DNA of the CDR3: TGTGCCAGCAGCCAAGTTGTGACCAGCGGGGGAAAACAAGAGACCCAGTACTTC.